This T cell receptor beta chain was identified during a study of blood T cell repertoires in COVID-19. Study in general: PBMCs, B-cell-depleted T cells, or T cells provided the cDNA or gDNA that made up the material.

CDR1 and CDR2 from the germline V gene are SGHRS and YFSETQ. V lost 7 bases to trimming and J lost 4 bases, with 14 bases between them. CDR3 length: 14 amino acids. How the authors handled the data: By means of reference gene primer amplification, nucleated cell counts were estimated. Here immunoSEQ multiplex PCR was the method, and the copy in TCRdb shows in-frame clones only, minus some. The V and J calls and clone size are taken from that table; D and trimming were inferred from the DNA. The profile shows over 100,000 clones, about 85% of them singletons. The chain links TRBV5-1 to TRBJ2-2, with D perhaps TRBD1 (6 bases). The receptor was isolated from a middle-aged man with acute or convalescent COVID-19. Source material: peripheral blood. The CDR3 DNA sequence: TGCGCCAGCGGACCGGGACACCCCACCGGGGAGCTGTTTTTT. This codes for CASGPGHPTGELFF.